A single sample gave rise to the 20 T cell receptor beta chains below, sequenced in a study of cytomegalovirus exposure and HLA in healthy donors (dated by TCRdb to 2016 to 2017). Library method: the immunoSEQ multiplex PCR assay. For the multiplex PCR, a mixture combining 60 forward primers for TCR Vbeta segments and 13 reverse primers for TCR Jbeta segments was used. Here the immuneACCESS table is served through TCRdb, limited to in-frame sequences with V and J called. Missing clones are a known gap in these copies; in checked studies unresolved V genes cover under half, and the rest lacks a known reason. The sample has 85,000 to 120,000 clones on record, less than 90% of them singletons. The top ten constitute 2% to 3% of the sample. The sequencing input was PBMCs. Receptors were obtained from a man between 40 and 49 years old in good health and CMV-seronegative.

The rearrangement uses TRBV30 and TRBJ2-1; a possible D gene is TRBD2 (6 bases). Germline lookup yields CDR1 GTSNPN and CDR2 SVGIG (reference sequence). CDR3 length equals 14 residues. V lost 3 bases to trimming and J lost 10 bases, with 19 bases between them. CDR3 residues: CAWRGTARTWEQFF. CDR3 in DNA: TGTGCCTGGAGGGGGACTGCACGAACCTGGGAGCAGTTCTTC.

The chain has TRBV12-5 and TRBJ2-1; 11 bases are a match to TRBD2. The CDR3 has 14 residues. Trimming removed 5 bases from V and 7 bases from J; junction bases left unmatched: 4. Per germline, CDR1 LGHNT and CDR2 FRNRAP. The CDR3 region is CASGLRLAGNEQFF. CDR3 nucleotides: TGTGCTAGTGGTCTCAGACTAGCGGGGAATGAGCAGTTCTTC.

The V call is TRBV9, the J call TRBJ1-2, with D hard to call. Trimming stripped 4 bases from V and 4 bases from J, with 20 bases between. Germline CDR1 SGDLS, CDR2 YYNGEE. CDR3 length: 16 residues. DNA for the CDR3: TGTGCCAGCAGCACCTCGAGTAGGACTCGCATCTATGGCTACACCTTC. Translated: CASSTSSRTRIYGYTF. The whole variable domain, remainder taken from reference TRBV9 and TRBJ1-2, is DSGVTQTPKHLITATGQRVTLRCSPRSGDLSVYWYQQSLDQGLQFLIQYYNGEERAKGNILERFSAQQFPDLHSELNLSSLELGDSALYFCASSTSSRTRIYGYTFGSGTRLTVV.

The genes are TRBV7-2 and TRBJ1-2; tentative D call: TRBD1 (6 bases). This CDR3 region has 15 residues. Germline CDR1 SGHTA, CDR2 FQGNSA. V lost 2 bases, J lost 2 bases, and 12 bases lay in between. Here the CDR3 reads CASSLRGAKNYGYTF. CDR3 DNA sequence: TGTGCCAGCAGCTTACGGGGGGCGAAAAACTATGGCTACACCTTC.

The rearrangement links TRBV27 to TRBJ1-1; D gene uncertain. The CDR3 is 14 residues long. The germline V gene has CDR1 MNHEY and CDR2 SMNVEV (reference sequence). Trimming took off 6 bases at V and 1 base at J, with 12 bases between the two ends. For the CDR3, the DNA is TGTGCCAGCAGACTCCGAACGGGGAACACTGAAGCTTTCTTT. Residues: CASRLRTGNTEAFF.

The chain has TRBV6-5 and TRBJ1-1, with 7 bases lining up with TRBD1. This CDR3 spans 15 amino acids. With 5 bases clipped from V and 0 bases from J, the junction kept 6 bases outside the gene matches. Germline lookup yields CDR1 MNHEY and CDR2 SVGAGI. The CDR3 DNA sequence: TGTGCCAGCAGTCGACAGGGAGTCATGAACACTGAAGCTTTCTTT. Amino acid sequence: CASSRQGVMNTEAFF.

V and J are TRBV7-6 and TRBJ2-5, with 7 bases fitting TRBD1. V dropped 6 bases and J dropped 7; count of bases not matched to a gene: 14. From germline, CDR1 is SGHVS and CDR2 FNYEAQ. The CDR3 contains 15 residues. In nucleotides, the CDR3 is TGTGCCAGCAGAGTAGGGACAGTTGACACGGGGACCCAGTACTTC. Protein: CASRVGTVDTGTQYF.

The V gene is TRBV10-3, the J gene TRBJ2-7; perhaps TRBD1 as D (6 bases). CDR3 length equals 15 residues. Germline CDR1 is ENHRY and CDR2 is SYGVKD. Trimming left V 0 bases short and J 1 base short, with 10 bases between. The CDR3 spells CAISESVTGSYEQYF. Written as DNA, the CDR3 is TGTGCCATCAGTGAGTCGGTTACAGGGTCCTACGAGCAGTACTTC.

The chain links TRBV7-6 to TRBJ2-3, with 11 bases fitting TRBD2. CDR3 size: 18 residues. V lost 2 bases and J lost 2; bases outside the gene matches: 9. Germline assignment: CDR1 SGHVS and CDR2 FNYEAQ. The CDR3 coding sequence is TGTGCCAGCAGCTTAACGGTTCTAGCGGGGGGTGACACAGATACGCAGTATTTT. Its protein is CASSLTVLAGGDTDTQYF.

The rearrangement joins TRBV7-2 to TRBJ1-2; the D gene is possibly TRBD1 (6 bases). CDR3 length: 12 residues. V was trimmed by 1 base and J by 12 bases, leaving 12 bases between them. Germline CDR1 SGHTA, CDR2 FQGNSA. For the CDR3, the DNA is TGTGCCAGCAGCTTAGTGGCAGGGGTGCACACCTTC. This codes for CASSLVAGVHTF.

The chain carries TRBV4-3 and TRBJ1-5, with a weak D call TRBD1 (6 bases). V was trimmed by 8 bases and J by 1 base, leaving 15 bases between them. The CDR3 has 15 residues. Germline values: CDR1 LGHNA, CDR2 YSLEER. The CDR3 loop is CASGPGHYSNQPQHF. In nucleotides, the CDR3 is TGCGCCAGCGGCCCGGGACACTACAGCAATCAGCCCCAGCATTTT.

This clone was recorded only once. The rearrangement joins TRBV4-3 to TRBJ2-2; 10 positions match TRBD2. The CDR3 sequence is 16 residues long. J was trimmed by 5 bases and V by 3 bases; bases with no gene match: 6. Germline CDR1 reads LGHNA; CDR2 reads YSLEER. In DNA form, the CDR3 reads TGCGCCAGCAGCCACTCTAGCGGGGGTCGAACCGGGGAGCTGTTTTTT. This encodes CASSHSSGGRTGELFF.

The chain carries TRBV9 and TRBJ1-1; maybe TRBD1 (5 bases). The ends were cut back, 5 bases at V and 0 bases at J, with 14 bases in the middle. The CDR3 runs 15 residues. Germline CDR1 SGDLS, CDR2 YYNGEE. This chain's CDR3 is CASSEWGGLNTEAFF. The CDR3 DNA sequence: TGTGCCAGCAGTGAATGGGGGGGATTGAACACTGAAGCTTTCTTT.

The J gene is TRBJ2-2, the V gene TRBV6-4, with a weak D call TRBD1 (6 bases). Trimming took off 6 bases at V and 3 bases at J, with 26 bases between the two ends. The CDR3 runs 19 residues. Germline loops: CDR1 MRHNA, CDR2 SNTAGT. The CDR3 nucleotides are TGTGCCAGCAGCAAACATAAACAGGGCCCCCCCACTGACACCGGGGAGCTGTTTTTT. The encoded protein is CASSKHKQGPPTDTGELFF.

This clone was picked up one time. The CDR3 region is CASSILGQPSYEQYF. DNA of the CDR3: TGTGCCAGCTCTATCCTGGGACAGCCCTCCTACGAGCAGTACTTC. The chain joins TRBV27 to TRBJ2-7, with TRBD1 matching over 7 bases. The CDR3 covers 15 residues. The V gene end was trimmed by 8 bases and the J gene end by 0 bases; junction bases not matched to a gene: 10. Germline CDR1 and CDR2: MNHEY and SMNVEV (reference sequence).

The sample holds a few counts of this clone. The chain has TRBV11-2 and TRBJ2-2; tentative D call: TRBD1 (6 bases). Trimming removed 6 bases at V and 0 bases at J, with 11 bases between. The CDR3 has 15 residues. Germline V gene sequence: CDR1 SGHAT, CDR2 FQNNGV. The CDR3 reads CASRTGHSNTGELFF. In nucleotides, the CDR3 is TGTGCCAGCAGGACGGGACACTCGAACACCGGGGAGCTGTTTTTT.

As to this clone: Compared with germline, one end of the junction differs, possibly owing to a read error. V and J are TRBV7-9 and TRBJ1-2, with D perhaps matching TRBD1 (6 bases). This CDR3 contains 15 residues. Germline V gives CDR1 SEHNR, CDR2 FQNEAQ (reference sequence). The CDR3 reads CSSSSWDTPRTGYTF. In DNA, the CDR3 is TGTTCCAGCAGCTCCTGGGACACCCCACGCACTGGCTACACCTTC. Full variable domain (rest looked up from reference TRBV7-9 and TRBJ1-2): DTGVSQNPRHKITKRGQNVTFRCDPISEHNRLYWYRQTLGQGPEFLTYFQNEAQLEKSRLLSDRFSAERPKGSFSTLEIQRTEQGDSAMYLCSSSSWDTPRTGYTFGSGTRLTVV.

The chain combines TRBV29-1 with TRBJ1-5; a possible D gene is TRBD1 (5 bases). Germline V gene lookup returns CDR1 SQVTM and CDR2 ANQGSEA. Trimming cost V 4 bases and J 5 bases, with 12 bases left between them. CDR3 length: 13 amino acids. CDR3 DNA sequence: TGCAGCGTTGTGGACAATCTACATCAGCCCCAGCATTTT. This translates into CSVVDNLHQPQHF. The full variable domain, completed using reference TRBV29-1 and TRBJ1-5, is SAVISQKPSRDICQRGTSLTIQCQVDSQVTMMFWYRQQPGQSLTLIATANQGSEATYESGFVIDKFPISRPNLTFSTLTVSNMSPEDSSIYLCSVVDNLHQPQHFGDGTRLSIL.

This rearrangement joins TRBV6-5 to TRBJ2-7; perhaps TRBD1 as D (5 bases). Trimming removed 2 bases at V and 5 bases at J, with 10 bases between. The CDR3 runs to 13 residues. Germline V gene lookup returns CDR1 MNHEY and CDR2 SVGAGI. CDR3: CASSYEQDDEQYF. DNA for the CDR3: TGTGCCAGCAGTTACGAACAGGACGACGAGCAGTACTTC.

The chain combines TRBV30 with TRBJ1-2; D call uncertain. The germline V gene has CDR1 GTSNPN and CDR2 SVGIG (reference sequence). The CDR3 length is 11 residues. V gave up 5 bases and J gave up 8 bases, with 12 bases separating them. The chain's CDR3 is CAWLYSGGYTF. The CDR3 nucleotides read TGTGCCTGGCTCTATTCGGGGGGCTACACCTTC.